Listed here is a single T cell receptor (beta chain). Assay: immunoSEQ multiplex PCR; the TCRdb copy retains only in-frame clones and omits some. The sample includes about 410,000 clones, just under 90% of them seen just once. Individuals aged about 18 to 89 years were recruited from around 22 US areas. Cohort assignment relied on participant-reported clinical history. The germline CDR1 and CDR2 sequences are GTSNPN and SVGIG (reference sequence). Trimming took 7 bases from V and 6 from J, leaving 15 bases between them. This CDR3 region has 12 residues. The data were obtained in a study of blood T cell repertoires in COVID-19. Study in general: Italy, Spain and the United States were the sources of the convalescent and acute COVID-19 samples.

The chain combines TRBV30 with TRBJ1-1; possibly TRBD1 for D (5 bases). Sequenced sample: PBMCs or T cells enriched from blood (not recorded which). The origin of this receptor is a woman in her twenties or thirties who had recovered from COVID-19. Here the CDR3 DNA reads TGTGCCTTCAGGCGGGGGATCGCTGAAGCTTTCTTT. Amino acid sequence: CAFRRGIAEAFF.